This TCR beta chain came from a study of cytomegalovirus exposure and HLA in healthy donors. The study's findings and limits: As confirmed in vitro, three CMV-associated chains were specific for CMV antigens. On later analysis, the bulk of CMV-associated TCR beta chains appeared to be HLA-restricted. After further analysis at a later stage, 16,951 TCR beta sequences were associated with HLA alleles at 0.05 false discovery rate.

As regards this clone: Its cognate antigen is unknown.

It was with 60 Vbeta and 13 Jbeta primers that the PCR ran. Authors' analysis steps: Among the unique TCR beta chains that a later analysis counted, 80 million to 100 million in all, 9.5 million to 12 million were shared. Sequencing used immunoSEQ multiplex PCR; TCRdb keeps in-frame clones, though not all of them. That table furnishes V, J and clone size, whereas the DNA furnished D and trimming. The profile shows 150,000 to 200,000 clones, 55% to 70% of them singletons. V was trimmed by 1 base and J by 4 bases, leaving 10 bases between them. Germline V CDR1 and CDR2: SGHAT, FQNNGV. This CDR3 is 15 amino acids long.

This sequence was found in a woman aged 35 to 49 in good health and CMV-seropositive. The rearrangement links TRBV11-2 to TRBJ1-4; D is unclear. The sample comprised PBMCs. The CDR3 DNA reads as TGTGCCAGCAGCTTAGGGCAGGCCTTTAATGAAAAACTGTTTTTT. Protein sequence: CASSLGQAFNEKLFF.